Following are 9 T cell receptor beta chains from one sample sequenced in a study of blood T cell repertoires in COVID-19. Measured with immunoSEQ multiplex PCR; TCRdb has only the in-frame clones, and not every one. The sample lists under 140,000 clones, 88% occurring once. The material sequenced was peripheral blood. The receptors shown here come from a woman aged 45-60 years with acute or convalescent COVID-19.

The gene calls are TRBV10-3 and TRBJ2-2; possible D gene TRBD1, 6 bases. Germline V CDR1 and CDR2: ENHRY, SYGVKD. The CDR3 is 16 residues long. Trimming took 2 bases from V and 2 from J, leaving 12 bases between them. The CDR3 nucleotides are TGTGCCATCAGTGAGCCGGGACACGAAAACACCGGGGAGCTGTTTTTT. Translation gives CAISEPGHENTGELFF.

The chain joins TRBV5-1 to TRBJ2-1, with TRBD2 matching over 9 bases. Germline CDR1 and CDR2: SGHRS and YFSETQ. The CDR3 sequence is 17 residues long. The junction had 12 bases not matched to a gene; V was cut back by 4 bases and J by 4 bases. CDR3 in amino acids: CASSRLLGGRAYNEQFF. The DNA of the CDR3 is TGCGCCAGCAGCCGACTTCTCGGCGGGAGGGCATACAATGAGCAGTTCTTC.

The V gene is TRBV23-1, the J gene TRBJ1-5, with D perhaps TRBD1 (5 bases). TRBV23-1 is an ORF, with its function uncertain. Trimming removed 0 bases from V and 7 bases from J, with 13 bases in between. This CDR3 is 15 amino acids long. CDR3 in amino acids: CASSQSSRDYQPQHF. CDR3 bases: TGCGCCAGCAGTCAATCGTCCAGGGACTACCAGCCCCAGCATTTT.

The chain's CDR3 is CASSFYQGGDQPQHF. The CDR3 DNA sequence: TGTGCCAGCAGTTTTTATCAGGGTGGGGATCAGCCCCAGCATTTT. The J gene is TRBJ1-5, the V gene TRBV6-6; a possible D gene is TRBD1 (5 bases). V shed 4 bases and J shed 5 bases, with 15 bases lying between them. Germline-derived CDR1 and CDR2 are MNHNY and SVGAGI (reference sequence). The length of the CDR3 is 15 residues.

This chain uses TRBV12-3 or TRBV12-4 with TRBJ2-7, with a possible D match to TRBD2 (7 bases). The V end lost 7 bases, the J end lost 6 bases, and 13 bases lay between the germline ends. The CDR3 runs 12 residues. CDR3 DNA sequence: TGTGCCAGCATCGGAGGGGGGGGCGAGCAGTACTTC. Translation gives CASIGGGGEQYF.

The rearrangement links TRBV15 to TRBJ2-1; 10 nucleotides line up with TRBD2. Trimming took 5 bases from V and 9 from J; bases not matched to a gene: 7. This CDR3 has 14 amino acids. Germline CDR1 LNHNV, CDR2 YYDKDF (reference sequence). CDR3 sequence reads: CATSSSGRDLEQFF. The CDR3 bases are TGTGCCACCAGCTCGAGCGGGAGGGATCTTGAGCAGTTCTTC. Full variable domain (remainder filled in from reference TRBV15 and TRBJ2-1): DAMVIQNPRYQVTQFGKPVTLSCSQTLNHNVMYWYQQKSSQAPKLLFHYYDKDFNNEADTPDNFQSRRPNTSFCFLDIRSPGLGDTAMYLCATSSSGRDLEQFFGPGTRLTVL.

CDR3 nucleotides: TGTGCCACGGCTAGCGGGGGGAGGTATGAGCAGTTCTTC. The encoded protein is CATASGGRYEQFF. The chain joins TRBV25-1 to TRBJ2-1, with 11 bases that match TRBD2. J lost 8 bases, V lost 10 bases, and 7 bases had no gene match. Germline lookup yields CDR1 MGHDK and CDR2 SYGVNS. The CDR3 length is 13 residues.

Only one count was recorded for this clone. The rearrangement links TRBV19 to TRBJ1-2, with 8 nucleotides matching TRBD1. V shed 5 bases, J shed 4 bases, and the junction held 6 bases outside the gene matches. Germline lookup yields CDR1 LNHDA and CDR2 SQIVND (reference sequence). CDR3 length: 14 residues. The CDR3 DNA follows: TGTGCCAGTAGTTCAGGGGGCTTCGGCTATGGCTACACCTTC. Encoded protein: CASSSGGFGYGYTF.

This clone was counted a single time. V and J are TRBV7-2 and TRBJ2-3; possibly TRBD2 for D (7 bases). The CDR3 spans 16 residues. The ends were cut back, 10 bases at V and 0 bases at J, with 20 bases in the middle. Per germline, CDR1 SGHTA and CDR2 FQGNSA. CDR3: CATNSWGRGSTDTQYF. CDR3 bases: TGTGCCACTAACAGCTGGGGGCGGGGGAGCACAGATACGCAGTATTTT.